The source of this T cell receptor (beta chain) is a study of T cell responses to AZD1222 COVID-19 vaccine. Of note for this clone: Its antigen is still unknown.

The CDR3 runs to 12 residues. CDR1 SGHNT and CDR2 YYREEE come from the germline V gene (reference sequence). V lost 2 bases and J 4 bases, leaving 5 bases between the germline ends. Clones were sequenced by immunoSEQ multiplex PCR, and TCRdb holds only the in-frame ones, with some missing. Of approximately 84,000 clones listed, 70% to 90% are singletons. Study results and caveats: Donors skewed white British and female; clonal diversity was possibly underestimated. At baseline, seropositivity was found in only a handful of AZD1222 recipients.

This clonotype originated in an adult who received the AZD1222 COVID-19 vaccine. The source material was peripheral blood, sampled 28 days after the second AZD1222 dose. J is TRBJ2-3 and V is TRBV5-4; D is unclear. CDR3 region: CASSFPADTQYF. The CDR3 bases are TGTGCCAGCAGCTTTCCGGCAGATACGCAGTATTTT. The variable domain in full, with the rest retrieved from reference TRBV5-4 and TRBJ2-3, is ETGVTQSPTHLIKTRGQQVTLRCSSQSGHNTVSWYQQALGQGPQFIFQYYREEENGRGNFPPRFSGLQFPNYSSELNVNALELDDSALYLCASSFPADTQYFGPGTRLTVL.